Listed below are T cell receptor beta chains from one sample, sequenced in a study of blood T cell repertoires in COVID-19. Using immunoSEQ multiplex PCR, the repertoire was profiled, and TCRdb retains in-frame clones only, with some absent. Of roughly 190,000 clones listed, about four fifths are singletons. Sequenced: PBMCs or T cells enriched from blood (not recorded which). The receptors stem from a man aged 35-49 years who had recovered from COVID-19. The CDR3 runs from the conserved cysteine through the conserved F or W. D genes are given only for firm matches. Clone size appears in some rows only: once, few, many, or a class for an expanded clone.

size: .
V: TRBV7-9
J: TRBJ2-7
D: .
DNA: TGTGCCAGCAGCTTAGTTCCAGCGGGCCCCTACGAGCAGTACTTC
CDR3: CASSLVPAGPYEQYF

size: once
V: TRBV4-1
J: TRBJ1-1
D: .
DNA: TGCGCCAGCAGTTCTACAGGGAGAGTTGAGGCACATAGATTGGGTGAAGCTTTCTTT
CDR3: CASSSTGRVEAHRLGEAFF

size: .
V: TRBV5-1
J: TRBJ2-1
D: .
DNA: TGCGCCAGCAGCTTGGGAGACGGGGCCTACAATGAGCAGTTCTTC
CDR3: CASSLGDGAYNEQFF

size: .
V: TRBV2
J: TRBJ2-1
D: TRBD2
DNA: TGTGCCAGCAGTGAATCAGGGACTAGCAGGAGGGATGAGCAGTTCTTC
CDR3: CASSESGTSRRDEQFF

size: .
V: TRBV5-1
J: TRBJ2-1
D: TRBD1
DNA: TGCGCCAGCAGGTTTGGGACAGACTACAATGAGCAGTTCTTC
CDR3: CASRFGTDYNEQFF

size: .
V: TRBV9
J: TRBJ2-6
D: .
DNA: TGTGCCAACAGCGTAGGAAGGGACGCGGGGGCGCAGATCTTTGGGGCCAACGTCCTGACTTTC
CDR3: CANSVGRDAGAQIFGANVLTF

size: .
V: TRBV10-3
J: TRBJ1-2
D: TRBD1
DNA: TGTGCCATCAGTGGATCGGGACAGGGTATAGCTAACTATGGCTACACCTTC
CDR3: CAISGSGQGIANYGYTF

size: .
V: TRBV15
J: TRBJ1-1
D: .
DNA: TGTGCCACAGCGGGGGGACCCGTTAACACTGAAGCTTTCTTT
CDR3: CATAGGPVNTEAFF

size: .
V: TRBV4-2
J: TRBJ2-1
D: TRBD2
DNA: TGTGCCAGCAGCCATCGCCTCCCAGCGGGAGAGCTCAATGAGCAGTTCTTC
CDR3: CASSHRLPAGELNEQFF

size: .
V: TRBV30
J: TRBJ1-1
D: TRBD1
DNA: TGTGCCTGGGAACCCGACAGGGCCACTGTAGCTTTCTTT
CDR3: CAWEPDRATVAFF

size: .
V: TRBV7-6
J: TRBJ1-3
D: .
DNA: TGTGCCAGCAGCTTCGAAACTACCCTGCTTGGAAACACCATATATTTT
CDR3: CASSFETTLLGNTIYF

size: .
V: TRBV9
J: TRBJ2-1
D: TRBD2
DNA: TGTGCCAGCAGCGATCGACTAGCGGGTCCCCTTTCGGTCTACAATGAGCAGTTCTTC
CDR3: CASSDRLAGPLSVYNEQFF

size: few
V: TRBV6-2/TRBV6-3
J: TRBJ2-1
D: TRBD2
DNA: TGTGCCAGCAGTTACTCGACTAGCGGAGGTGGTGTCTACAATGAGCAGTTCTTC
CDR3: CASSYSTSGGGVYNEQFF

size: .
V: TRBV6-5
J: TRBJ2-3
D: TRBD2
DNA: TGTGCCAGCCGAGCGGGAGGGTCAGATACGCAGTATTTT
CDR3: CASRAGGSDTQYF

size: .
V: TRBV20-1
J: TRBJ2-3
D: TRBD2
DNA: TGCAGTGCTAGTGTGGGACTAGCGGGTCGCACAGATACGCAGTATTTT
CDR3: CSASVGLAGRTDTQYF

size: few
V: TRBV10-3
J: TRBJ1-4
D: .
DNA: TGTGCCATCAGTGAACCCGGACAGCCCTCTGAAAAACTGTTTTTT
CDR3: CAISEPGQPSEKLFF

size: .
V: TRBV4-3
J: TRBJ2-7
D: TRBD2
DNA: TGCGCCAGCAGCCACCTTCTAGCGGGGGAGGGTGAATCCTACGAGCAGTACTTC
CDR3: CASSHLLAGEGESYEQYF

size: .
V: TRBV10-3
J: TRBJ1-6
D: .
DNA: TGTGCCATCAGTGAACAGAATAATTCACCCCTCCACTTT
CDR3: CAISEQNNSPLHF

size: few
V: TRBV5-1
J: TRBJ2-1
D: TRBD1
DNA: TGCGCCAGCAGCTCAGGACAGGGGGCCGGCTACAATGAGCAGTTCTTC
CDR3: CASSSGQGAGYNEQFF

size: .
V: TRBV19
J: TRBJ2-1
D: TRBD2
DNA: TGTGCCAGTAGTACCGGAGCCGGGACTAGATACGAGCAGTTCTTC
CDR3: CASSTGAGTRYEQFF

size: .
V: TRBV9
J: TRBJ2-1
D: .
DNA: TGTGCCAGCAGCGTAGGGGGCGGCACCTACAATGAGCAGTTCTTC
CDR3: CASSVGGGTYNEQFF

size: .
V: TRBV9
J: TRBJ2-7
D: .
DNA: TGTGCCAGCAGCGTAAGCCTGGAGGGCCCCTCCTACGAGCAGTACTTC
CDR3: CASSVSLEGPSYEQYF

size: .
V: TRBV7-3
J: TRBJ1-1
D: TRBD1
DNA: TGTGCCAGCAGCTTAATGCCCTCGACAGGGCCGGCTGAAGCTTTCTTT
CDR3: CASSLMPSTGPAEAFF

size: .
V: TRBV28
J: TRBJ1-5
D: .
DNA: TGTGCCAGCAGTTCACGCGCGCCCCAGCATTTT
CDR3: CASSSRAPQHF

size: once
V: TRBV5-1
J: TRBJ2-3
D: TRBD2
DNA: TGCGCCAGCAGTTTGGGACTAGCGGGCACAGATACGCAGTATTTT
CDR3: CASSLGLAGTDTQYF

size: .
V: TRBV18
J: TRBJ2-5
D: TRBD1
DNA: TGTGCCAGCTCTAGTACAGGGGCGCAAGAGACCCAGTACTTC
CDR3: CASSSTGAQETQYF

size: .
V: TRBV3-1/TRBV3-2
J: TRBJ2-5
D: .
DNA: TGTGCCAGCAGCCAAATCCAGTCCCAAGAGACCCAGTACTTC
CDR3: CASSQIQSQETQYF

size: .
V: TRBV27
J: TRBJ1-4
D: TRBD1
DNA: TGTGCCAGCAGTGAAGACAGGGTTCCTGGTGAAAAACTGTTTTTT
CDR3: CASSEDRVPGEKLFF

size: few
V: TRBV5-1
J: TRBJ1-4
D: .
DNA: TGCGCCAGCAGCTTGTCGGGGAGGGGGAATGAAAAACTGTTTTTT
CDR3: CASSLSGRGNEKLFF

size: once
V: TRBV3-1/TRBV3-2
J: TRBJ1-2
D: TRBD1
DNA: TGTGCCAGCAGCCAATATCTGGGACAGACGGCCTTC
CDR3: CASSQYLGQTAF

size: once
V: TRBV6-2/TRBV6-3
J: TRBJ2-2
D: TRBD1
DNA: TGTGCCAGCAGTCGACGACAGGGGTACTCGGGGGAGCTGTTTTTT
CDR3: CASSRRQGYSGELFF

size: .
V: TRBV5-1
J: TRBJ1-1
D: TRBD1
DNA: TGCGCCAGCAGCTTGTCGTCAGGGGGCATCATGAACACTGAAGCTTTCTTT
CDR3: CASSLSSGGIMNTEAFF

size: .
V: TRBV5-1
J: TRBJ2-5
D: .
DNA: TGCGCCAGCAGCTTGCAGACGGAGGAGACCCAGTACTTC
CDR3: CASSLQTEETQYF

size: .
V: TRBV4-1
J: TRBJ2-1
D: .
DNA: TGCGCCAGCAGCCAAGAATATGGCTCACCCGACAATGAGCAGTTCTTC
CDR3: CASSQEYGSPDNEQFF

size: few
V: TRBV5-1
J: TRBJ2-2
D: TRBD2
DNA: TGCGCCAGCAGTTTGGGACTAGGGAACACCGGGGAGCTGTTTTTT
CDR3: CASSLGLGNTGELFF

size: .
V: TRBV15
J: TRBJ2-3
D: TRBD2
DNA: TGTGCCACCAGCAGAGCTAGCGGCTTTAGCACAGATACGCAGTATTTT
CDR3: CATSRASGFSTDTQYF

size: .
V: TRBV14
J: TRBJ1-2
D: TRBD1
DNA: TGTGCCAGCAGCCTGGACAGGGGGCTTGGCTACACCTTC
CDR3: CASSLDRGLGYTF

size: .
V: TRBV7-2
J: TRBJ1-1
D: TRBD1
DNA: TGTGCCAGCAGTCTAGACAGGGGAGGTGAAGCTTTCTTT
CDR3: CASSLDRGGEAFF

size: .
V: TRBV2
J: TRBJ1-4
D: .
DNA: TGTGCCAGCAGTGTGAGGACAGCCAGTGAAAAACTGTTTTTT
CDR3: CASSVRTASEKLFF

size: .
V: TRBV7-9
J: TRBJ1-1
D: .
DNA: TGTGCCAGCATGCTAGGAGACGGGGCTGAAGCTTTCTTT
CDR3: CASMLGDGAEAFF

size: .
V: TRBV7-2
J: TRBJ1-5
D: .
DNA: TGTGCCAGCAGCTCTTCCGGGACTTACAATCAGCCCCAGCATTTT
CDR3: CASSSSGTYNQPQHF

size: .
V: TRBV15
J: TRBJ1-4
D: .
DNA: TGTGCCACCAGCAGAGACCAGCGGTCTAATGAAAAACTGTTTTTT
CDR3: CATSRDQRSNEKLFF

size: .
V: TRBV6-2/TRBV6-3
J: TRBJ1-5
D: TRBD1
DNA: TGTGCCAGCAGCTCCACGACAGGGACCTCCCAGCATTTT
CDR3: CASSSTTGTSQHF

size: .
V: TRBV9
J: TRBJ2-1
D: TRBD2
DNA: TGTGCCAGCAGCTCCTATCTAGCGGGAGGATACAATGAGCAGTTCTTC
CDR3: CASSSYLAGGYNEQFF

size: .
V: TRBV2
J: TRBJ2-1
D: .
DNA: TGTGCCAGCAGTTCGCAACAGGGAGTCAATGAGCAGTTCTTC
CDR3: CASSSQQGVNEQFF

size: .
V: TRBV18
J: TRBJ1-1
D: .
DNA: TGTGCCAGCTCACCACGAGAAGGGGCGTTGGACACTGAAGCTTTCTTT
CDR3: CASSPREGALDTEAFF

size: .
V: TRBV13
J: TRBJ2-5
D: TRBD2
DNA: TGTGCCAGCAGCTTAGAACAGCGGGAGGAGGGGTACCAAGAGACCCAGTACTTC
CDR3: CASSLEQREEGYQETQYF

size: .
V: TRBV1
J: TRBJ2-3
D: .
DNA: TGCACCAGCAGCCTAGGGGGAGCCACAGATACGCAGTATTTT
CDR3: CTSSLGGATDTQYF